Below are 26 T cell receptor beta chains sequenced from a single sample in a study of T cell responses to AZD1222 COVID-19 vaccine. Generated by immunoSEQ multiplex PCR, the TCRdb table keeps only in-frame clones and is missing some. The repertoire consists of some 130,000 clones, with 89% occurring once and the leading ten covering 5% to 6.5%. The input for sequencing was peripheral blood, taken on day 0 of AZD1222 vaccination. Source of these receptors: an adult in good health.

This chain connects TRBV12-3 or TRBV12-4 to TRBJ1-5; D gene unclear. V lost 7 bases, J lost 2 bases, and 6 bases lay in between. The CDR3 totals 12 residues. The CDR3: CASKTGNQPQHF. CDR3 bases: TGTGCCAGCAAAACGGGCAATCAGCCCCAGCATTTT.

CDR3 sequence reads: CASSYHSVGATEAFF. The DNA of the CDR3 is TGTGCCAGCAGTTACCATTCGGTGGGGGCCACTGAAGCTTTCTTT. The chain has TRBV6-5 and TRBJ1-1; perhaps TRBD1 as D (6 bases). Germline V lookup: CDR1 MNHEY, CDR2 SVGAGI. Trimming removed 2 bases from V and 4 bases from J, with 14 bases in between. The CDR3 extends over 15 amino acids.

The CDR3 sequence: CAFGTGAFEQYF. The CDR3 region has the DNA TGTGCCTTCGGGACAGGGGCGTTCGAGCAGTACTTC. V is TRBV30 and J is TRBJ2-7, with 10 bases fitting TRBD1. CDR1 is GTSNPN and CDR2 is SVGIG in the germline V gene (reference sequence). The CDR3 spans 12 residues. V was pared by 7 bases and J by 6 bases, with 6 bases of the junction left unmatched.

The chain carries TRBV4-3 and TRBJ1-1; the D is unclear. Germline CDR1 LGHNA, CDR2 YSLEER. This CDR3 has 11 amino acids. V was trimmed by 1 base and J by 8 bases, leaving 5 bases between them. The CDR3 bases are TGCGCCAGCAGCCAAGGCAGAGAAGCTTTCTTT. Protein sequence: CASSQGREAFF.

CDR3 bases: TGCGCCAGCAGCTTGGGTCAGGACCAAGAGACCCAGTACTTC. It encodes CASSLGQDQETQYF. The gene calls are TRBV5-1 and TRBJ2-5; D not resolved. Germline V gives CDR1 SGHRS, CDR2 YFSETQ. This CDR3 comprises 14 residues. V lost 0 bases, J lost 0 bases, and 6 bases lay in between.

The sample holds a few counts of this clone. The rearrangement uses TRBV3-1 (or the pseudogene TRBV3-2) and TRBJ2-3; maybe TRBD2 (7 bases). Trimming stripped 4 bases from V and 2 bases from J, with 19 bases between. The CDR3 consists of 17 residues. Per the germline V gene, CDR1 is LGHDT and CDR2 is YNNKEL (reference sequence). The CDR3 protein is CASSPMGGAAPTDTQYF. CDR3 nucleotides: TGTGCCAGCAGCCCAATGGGGGGGGCCGCCCCCACAGATACGCAGTATTTT.

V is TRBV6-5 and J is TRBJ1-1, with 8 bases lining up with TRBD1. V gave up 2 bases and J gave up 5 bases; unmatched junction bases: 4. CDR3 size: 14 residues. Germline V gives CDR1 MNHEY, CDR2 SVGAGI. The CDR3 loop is CASSYATGVTEAFF. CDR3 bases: TGTGCCAGCAGTTACGCGACAGGGGTTACTGAAGCTTTCTTT.

CDR3 protein: CASSPPTRGVSYGYTF. The CDR3 DNA sequence: TGTGCCAGCAGCCCCCCGACACGAGGGGTGAGCTATGGCTACACCTTC. This chain joins TRBV7-9 and TRBJ1-2; weak D call: TRBD1 (5 bases). CDR3 length equals 16 residues. Germline loops: CDR1 SEHNR, CDR2 FQNEAQ (reference sequence). V lost 5 bases and J lost 4, with 20 bases in between.

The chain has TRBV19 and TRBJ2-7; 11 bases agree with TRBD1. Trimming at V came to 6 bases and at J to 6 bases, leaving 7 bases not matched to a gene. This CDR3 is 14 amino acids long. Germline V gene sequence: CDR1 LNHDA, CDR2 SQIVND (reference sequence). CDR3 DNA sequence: TGTGCCAGTAGACGGACAGGGGGCGATTTCGAGCAGTACTTC. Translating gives CASRRTGGDFEQYF.

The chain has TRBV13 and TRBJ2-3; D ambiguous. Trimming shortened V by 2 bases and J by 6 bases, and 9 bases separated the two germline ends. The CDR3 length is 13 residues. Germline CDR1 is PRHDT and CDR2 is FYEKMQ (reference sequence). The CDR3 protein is CASSLSPLDTQYF. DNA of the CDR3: TGTGCCAGCAGCTTATCGCCCCTCGATACGCAGTATTTT.

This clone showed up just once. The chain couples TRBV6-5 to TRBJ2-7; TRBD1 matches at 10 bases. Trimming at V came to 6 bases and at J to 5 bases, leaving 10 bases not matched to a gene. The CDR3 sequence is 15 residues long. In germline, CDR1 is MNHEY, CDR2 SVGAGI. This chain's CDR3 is CASSATGQGFHEQYF. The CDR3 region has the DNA TGTGCCAGCAGCGCGACGGGACAGGGGTTCCACGAGCAGTACTTC.

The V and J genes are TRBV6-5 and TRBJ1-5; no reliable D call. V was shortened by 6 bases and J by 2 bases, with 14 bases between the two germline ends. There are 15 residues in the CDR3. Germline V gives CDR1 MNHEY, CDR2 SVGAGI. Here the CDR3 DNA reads TGTGCCAGCAGAGGCAGCGGAAATGGCAATCAGCCCCAGCATTTT. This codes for CASRGSGNGNQPQHF.

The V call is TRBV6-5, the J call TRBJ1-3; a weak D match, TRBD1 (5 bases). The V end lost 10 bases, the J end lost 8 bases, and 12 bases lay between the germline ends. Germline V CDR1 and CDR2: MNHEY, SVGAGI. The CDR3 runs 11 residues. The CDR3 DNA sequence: TGTGCCAACTTAATAGGGGACACCATATATTTT. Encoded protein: CANLIGDTIYF.

In DNA, the CDR3 is TGCGCCAGCAGCCAAGAGTCAGGGGGGTTTGGAGCTGAAGCTTTCTTT. Its translation: CASSQESGGFGAEAFF. This chain connects TRBV4-3 to TRBJ1-1; 7 positions agree with TRBD1. This CDR3 spans 16 amino acids. In germline, CDR1 is LGHNA, CDR2 YSLEER. Trimming at V came to 0 bases and at J to 6 bases, leaving 10 bases not matched to a gene.

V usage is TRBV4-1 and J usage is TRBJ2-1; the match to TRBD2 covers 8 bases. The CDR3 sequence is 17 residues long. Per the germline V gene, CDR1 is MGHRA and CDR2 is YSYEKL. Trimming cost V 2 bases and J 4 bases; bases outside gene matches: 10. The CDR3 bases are TGCGCCAGCAGCCAACCTTCGGGAGGGGTACTATACAATGAGCAGTTCTTC. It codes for CASSQPSGGVLYNEQFF.

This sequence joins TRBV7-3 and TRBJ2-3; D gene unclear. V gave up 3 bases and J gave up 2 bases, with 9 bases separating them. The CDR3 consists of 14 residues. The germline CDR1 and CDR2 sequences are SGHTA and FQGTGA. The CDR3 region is CASSFSAVTDTQYF. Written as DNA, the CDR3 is TGTGCCAGCAGCTTTTCGGCTGTCACAGATACGCAGTATTTT.

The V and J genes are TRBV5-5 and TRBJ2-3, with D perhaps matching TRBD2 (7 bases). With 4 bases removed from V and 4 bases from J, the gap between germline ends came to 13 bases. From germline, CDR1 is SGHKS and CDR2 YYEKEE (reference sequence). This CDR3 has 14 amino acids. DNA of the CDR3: TGTGCCAGCAGCGGGGGGGCAGATCCAGATACGCAGTATTTT. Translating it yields CASSGGADPDTQYF.

The CDR3 DNA reads as TGTGCCTGGGGGGGGGTACGGTTTGGAAACACCATATATTTT. Translating it yields CAWGGVRFGNTIYF. This chain connects TRBV30 to TRBJ1-3; tentative D call: TRBD1 (5 bases). CDR1 and CDR2 (germline): GTSNPN, SVGIG (reference sequence). Trimming removed 5 bases at V and 3 bases at J, with 14 bases between. The CDR3 length is 14 residues.

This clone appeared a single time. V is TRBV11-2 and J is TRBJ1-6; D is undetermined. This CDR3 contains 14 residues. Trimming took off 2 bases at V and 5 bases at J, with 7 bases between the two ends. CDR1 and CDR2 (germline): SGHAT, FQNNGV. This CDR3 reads CASSLTKNNSPLHF. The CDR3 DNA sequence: TGTGCCAGCAGCTTAACAAAGAATAATTCACCCCTCCACTTT.

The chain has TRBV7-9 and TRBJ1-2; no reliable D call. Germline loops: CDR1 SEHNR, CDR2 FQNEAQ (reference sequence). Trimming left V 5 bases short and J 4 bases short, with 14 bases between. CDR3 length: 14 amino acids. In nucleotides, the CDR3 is TGTGCCAGCAGCCCCGTCCCGACCTTCTATGGCTACACCTTC. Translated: CASSPVPTFYGYTF.

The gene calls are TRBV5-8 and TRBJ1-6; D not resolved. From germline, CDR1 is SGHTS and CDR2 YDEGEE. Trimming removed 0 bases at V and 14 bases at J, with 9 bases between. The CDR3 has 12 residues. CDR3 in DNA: TGTGCCAGCAGCTTGGGGGGTGGGGCCCTCCACTTT. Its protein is CASSLGGGALHF.

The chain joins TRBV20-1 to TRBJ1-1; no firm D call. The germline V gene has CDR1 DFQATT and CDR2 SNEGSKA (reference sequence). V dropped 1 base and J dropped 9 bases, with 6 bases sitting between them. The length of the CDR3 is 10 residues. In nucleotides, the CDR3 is TGCAGTGCTAGAGGTTCTAAAGCTTTCTTT. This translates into CSARGSKAFF.

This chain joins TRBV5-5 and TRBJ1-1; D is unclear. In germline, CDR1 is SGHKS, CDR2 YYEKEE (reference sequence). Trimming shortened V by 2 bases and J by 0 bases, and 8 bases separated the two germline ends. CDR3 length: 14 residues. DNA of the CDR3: TGTGCCAGCAGCTTAGGTAGCCTGAACACTGAAGCTTTCTTT. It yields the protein CASSLGSLNTEAFF.

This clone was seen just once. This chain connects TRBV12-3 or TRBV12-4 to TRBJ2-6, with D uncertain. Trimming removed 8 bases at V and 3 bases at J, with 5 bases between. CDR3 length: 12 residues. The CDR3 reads CASSLGANVLTF. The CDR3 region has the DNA TGTGCCAGCTCCCTTGGGGCCAACGTCCTGACTTTC.

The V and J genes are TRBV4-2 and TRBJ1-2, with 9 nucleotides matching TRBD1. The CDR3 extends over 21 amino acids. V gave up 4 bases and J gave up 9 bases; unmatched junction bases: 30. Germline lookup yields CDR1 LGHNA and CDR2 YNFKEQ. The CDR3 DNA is TGTGCCAGCAGCCCACCGGGACAGGGTACAACCTTTATGGGTACAACGGGGAGCTACACCTTC. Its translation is CASSPPGQGTTFMGTTGSYTF.

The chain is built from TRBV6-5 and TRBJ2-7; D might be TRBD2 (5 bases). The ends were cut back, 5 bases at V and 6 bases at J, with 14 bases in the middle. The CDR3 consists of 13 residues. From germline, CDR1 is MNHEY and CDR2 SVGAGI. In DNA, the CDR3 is TGTGCCAGCAGTCCTTCGAGGGTGGGCGAGCAGTACTTC. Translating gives CASSPSRVGEQYF.